This T cell receptor (beta chain) is drawn from a study of blood T cell repertoires in COVID-19. Study at large: There were acute and convalescent COVID-19 samples, and they came from the United States, Italy and Spain. From T cells, B-cell-depleted T cells, or PBMCs came the material, which was cDNA or gDNA.

There are 16 residues in the CDR3. With 4 bases removed from V and 0 bases from J, the gap between germline ends came to 13 bases. Germline V gene sequence: CDR1 LNHDA, CDR2 SQIVND (reference sequence). In the original workflow: Reference gene primers were amplified, and this amplification served to estimate nucleated cell counts. Using immunoSEQ multiplex PCR, the repertoire was profiled, and TCRdb retains in-frame clones only, with some absent. V and J calls plus clone size are reproduced from that table; the DNA served to infer D and trimming. The table has about 110,000 clones, approximately 70% seen once; the top ten hold under 10%.

Sequencing input: peripheral blood. The chain links TRBV19 to TRBJ2-4; D is undetermined. The TCR was taken from a woman aged 60-75 years with acute or convalescent COVID-19. CDR3 in amino acids: CASSRALYLAKNIQYF. The CDR3 DNA follows: TGTGCCAGTAGTAGGGCTTTATACCTAGCCAAAAACATTCAGTACTTC. Using reference TRBV19 and TRBJ2-4 for the parts outside the CDR3, the full variable domain is DGGITQSPKYLFRKEGQNVTLSCEQNLNHDAMYWYRQDPGQGLRLIYYSQIVNDFQKGDIAEGYSVSREKKESFPLTVTSAQKNPTAFYLCASSRALYLAKNIQYFGAGTRLSVL.